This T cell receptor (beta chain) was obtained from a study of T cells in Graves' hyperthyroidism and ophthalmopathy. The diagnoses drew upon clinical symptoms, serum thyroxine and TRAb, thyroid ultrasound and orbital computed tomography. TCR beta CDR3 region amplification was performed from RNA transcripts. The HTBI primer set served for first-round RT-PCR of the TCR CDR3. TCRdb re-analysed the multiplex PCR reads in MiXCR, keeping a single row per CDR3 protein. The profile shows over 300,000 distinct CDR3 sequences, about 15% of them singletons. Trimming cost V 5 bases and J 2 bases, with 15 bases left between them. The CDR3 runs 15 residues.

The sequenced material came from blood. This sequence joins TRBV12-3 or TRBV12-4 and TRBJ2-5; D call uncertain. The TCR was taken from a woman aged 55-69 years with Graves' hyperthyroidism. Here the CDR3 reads CASSPTLSEQETQYF. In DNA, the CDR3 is TGTGCCAGCAGTCCAACATTGAGCGAGCAAGAGACCCAGTACTTC.